The rows below give T cell receptor beta chains drawn from one sample of a study of graft-versus-host responses after intestinal transplantation. The protocol was immunoSEQ multiplex PCR, while the TCRdb copy is restricted to in-frame clones and leaves out a portion. The table includes about 93,000 clones, 90% to 95% detected once. No cognate antigen is known for these TCRs. The sequenced sample was unstimulated CD8+ T cells sorted from spleen or lymph node cells, obtained before intestinal transplant. These TCRs come from a human donor who received an intestinal transplant. The CDR3 runs from the conserved cysteine through the conserved F or W. The D gene is left open where the match is weak.

>TRBV27|.
CASDVSFPSYNEQFF
>TRBV19|.
CASKGGQHTEAFF
>TRBV25-1|TRBD2
CASSEYAGEDTGELFF
>TRBV4-2|.
CASSHEVGDTEAFF
>TRBV7-3|TRBD2
CASSFSRGGYTDTQYF
>TRBV9|.
CASSVVSGTGELFF
>TRBV7-9|.
CASSLASADTQYF
>TRBV7-2|TRBD2
CASSPTSVQFF
>TRBV4-3|.
CASSRPGITEAFF
>TRBV19|.
CASSVSGQITEAFF
>TRBV27|TRBD2
CASSLTSPVSGGPTYEQYF
>TRBV5-5|.
CASSLVAGGKALHF
>TRBV7-6|.
CASSPHFSFNEQFF
>TRBV28|.
CASSLGPASYGYTF
>TRBV19|TRBD1
CASSMGTGSSPLHF
>TRBV6-6|TRBD2
CASSLPGLERVHEQFF